These T cell receptor beta chains were read from a single sample in a study of response to subunit inactivated influenza vaccine. A single record per CDR3 protein comes from TCRdb applying MiXCR to the RT-PCR reads. Of 540,000 or so distinct CDR3 sequences in the sample, 10% to 15% were seen once. Sequenced here: PBMCs from blood, sampled roughly 46 days after vaccination. All receptors derive from a man aged 50 to 60 who received an inactivated influenza vaccine. CDR3s include the opening cysteine and the closing phenylalanine or tryptophan. A D gene is named only where the DNA matches it firmly. Clone size, where shown, is once, few, many, or a class for clones that have expanded.

TRBV7-6	TRBJ2-1	NA	NA	TGTGCCAGCAGCTCCGCCCGGCGCCTACCCTACAATGAGCAGTTCTTC	CASSSARRLPYNEQFF
TRBV28	TRBJ2-1	NA	NA	TGTGCCAGCAGTTTACAGGTACAGAACAATGAGCAGTTCTTC	CASSLQVQNNEQFF
TRBV4-1	TRBJ2-3	TRBD2	few	TGCGCCAGCAGCGGACTAGCGGGGGGGCCTGCGGCAGATACGCAGTATTTT	CASSGLAGGPAADTQYF
TRBV20-1	TRBJ1-4	NA	many	TGCAGTGCTAGAGAGGGATCTTGGACTAATGAAAAACTGTTTTTT	CSAREGSWTNEKLFF
TRBV5-1	TRBJ2-7	NA	NA	TGCGCCAGCAGCCGTATGGGGAATGTCAACGAGCAGTACTTC	CASSRMGNVNEQYF
TRBV20-1	TRBJ2-7	TRBD1	NA	TGCAGTGCTACTGGGACAGGGGGTATAGAGCAGTACTTC	CSATGTGGIEQYF
TRBV18	TRBJ1-2	NA	NA	TGTGCCAGCTCACCCCGGCCAACAGTTCGGGGGACCTATGGCTACACCTTC	CASSPRPTVRGTYGYTF
TRBV20-1	TRBJ2-5	NA	NA	TGCAGTGCTAGACGGCGAAACCAAGAGACCCAGTACTTC	CSARRRNQETQYF
TRBV29-1	TRBJ2-4	TRBD1	NA	TGCAGCGTTGCAGTGGGACAGGGGGCTGTCAAAAACATTCAGTACTTC	CSVAVGQGAVKNIQYF
TRBV10-2	TRBJ2-3	NA	many	TGCGCCAGCAGTGTTAGATCCGGTGTAGATACGCAGTATTTT	CASSVRSGVDTQYF
TRBV7-8	TRBJ2-3	TRBD2	NA	TGTGCCAGCAGCTTTTCAACTAGCGGGAGTGTGAGTGGGCGGGATACGCAGTATTTT	CASSFSTSGSVSGRDTQYF
TRBV6-7	TRBJ2-3	NA	NA	TGTGCCTTAGCACAGAGCACAGATACGCAGTATTTT	CALAQSTDTQYF
TRBV4-1	TRBJ2-3	NA	NA	TGCGCCAGCAGCCGACAGCGCGCGCGAGGCACAGATACGCAGTATTTT	CASSRQRARGTDTQYF
TRBV24-1	TRBJ2-5	NA	many	TGTGCCACCAGTGATTGGCCCGGGGAGACCCAGTACTTC	CATSDWPGETQYF
TRBV20-1	TRBJ2-5	NA	NA	TGCAGTGCCAGTAGCCGTTTCAAAGGCGAGACCCAGTACTTC	CSASSRFKGETQYF
TRBV13	TRBJ2-7	NA	many	TGTGCCAGCAGCTTAGAAGGGTCCTTAACCTACGAGCAGTACTTC	CASSLEGSLTYEQYF